What follows are 23 T cell receptor beta chains derived from one specimen sequenced in a study of shared clonotypes between healthy human individuals. The table came from immunoSEQ multiplex PCR; TCRdb's copy has only in-frame clones and leaves some out. The sample carries a few million clones, approximately 96% recorded once. The sequenced sample was naive CD4+ T cells sorted from blood. Subset described: CD45RA+ positively selected. The receptor source for this set is a young man in good health.

The rearrangement links TRBV4-2 to TRBJ2-6, with D unclear. The CDR3 loop spans 17 amino acids. CDR1 is LGHNA, CDR2 YNFKEQ, per germline. V was cut by 0 bases and J by 0 bases, with 9 bases left in between. The CDR3 DNA reads as TGTGCCAGCAGCCAAGAGCTGGCAGACTCTGGGGCCAACGTCCTGACTTTC. As protein: CASSQELADSGANVLTF.

The chain links TRBV2 to TRBJ2-1; perhaps TRBD2 as D (5 bases). CDR1 and CDR2 (germline): SNHLY, FYNNEI. This CDR3 has 15 amino acids. V lost 4 bases to trimming and J lost 2 bases, with 12 bases between them. For the CDR3, the DNA is TGTGCCAGCAGTGGAGTTAGCGCCACCTACAATGAGCAGTTCTTC. It is translated as CASSGVSATYNEQFF.

CDR3 region: CASGYALGQGESNEKLFF. Written as DNA, the CDR3 is TGTGCTAGTGGTTATGCTTTGGGACAGGGGGAATCTAATGAAAAACTGTTTTTT. The chain recombines TRBV12-5 with TRBJ1-4; 11 bases align to TRBD1. There are 18 residues in the CDR3. Germline CDR1 is LGHNT and CDR2 is FRNRAP. V gave up 4 bases and J gave up 3 bases; unmatched junction bases: 10. Full variable domain (remainder filled in from reference TRBV12-5 and TRBJ1-4): DARVTQTPRHKVTEMGQEVTMRCQPILGHNTVFWYRQTMMQGLELLAYFRNRAPLDDSGMPKDRFSAEMPDATLATLKIQPSEPRDSAVYFCASGYALGQGESNEKLFFGSGTQLSVL.

This sequence joins TRBV6-1 and TRBJ2-3, with a tentative D call TRBD1 (5 bases). The CDR3 has 14 amino acids. Trimming stripped 3 bases from V and 2 bases from J, with 9 bases between. Germline V gene sequence: CDR1 MNHNS, CDR2 SASEGT. The CDR3: CASSEQGLTDTQYF. The DNA for the CDR3 is TGTGCCAGCAGTGAGCAGGGTCTCACAGATACGCAGTATTTT.

The V gene is TRBV15, the J gene TRBJ2-7, with 9 bases that match TRBD2. V shed 1 base, J shed 3 bases, and the junction held 4 bases outside the gene matches. CDR1 is LNHNV and CDR2 is YYDKDF in the germline V gene (reference sequence). The CDR3 consists of 15 residues. The CDR3 region has the DNA TGTGCCACCAGCAGAGGTCCTAGCGGGATCTACGAGCAGTACTTC. Residues: CATSRGPSGIYEQYF.

V gene TRBV10-1 combines with J gene TRBJ1-1; D is unclear. V lost 0 bases and J 3 bases, leaving 11 bases between the germline ends. The CDR3 has 15 amino acids. The germline V gene has CDR1 WNHNN and CDR2 SYGVQD (reference sequence). The DNA for the CDR3 is TGCGCCAGCAGTGAGTCGGCCGTGGGCGACACTGAAGCTTTCTTT. This sequence encodes CASSESAVGDTEAFF.

This clone has only a few counts. The CDR3 loop reads CASSHDRDYGYTF. The CDR3 DNA follows: TGTGCCAGCTCACATGACAGGGACTATGGCTACACCTTC. The genes are TRBV18 and TRBJ1-2; TRBD1 aligns across 7 bases. This CDR3 is built from 13 residues. The germline CDR1 and CDR2 sequences are KGHSH and LQKENI. V dropped 4 bases and J dropped 3; count of bases not matched to a gene: 2.

The J gene is TRBJ1-2, the V gene TRBV30; weak D call: TRBD1 (6 bases). The CDR3 loop spans 14 amino acids. Germline V lookup: CDR1 GTSNPN, CDR2 SVGIG (reference sequence). Trimming removed 3 bases at V and 8 bases at J, with 19 bases between. CDR3 DNA sequence: TGTGCCTGGAGCGCTCCAGGGGCCCCGGGGGGCTACACCTTC. It encodes CAWSAPGAPGGYTF.

The rearrangement uses TRBV5-1 and TRBJ1-2, with D uncertain. The CDR3 is made up of 14 amino acids. Germline V lookup: CDR1 SGHRS, CDR2 YFSETQ. The V gene lost 4 bases and the J gene lost 6 bases, with 16 bases spanning the gap. The CDR3: CASSPEEPRNGYTF. The CDR3 nucleotides are TGCGCCAGCAGCCCAGAGGAGCCTCGTAATGGCTACACCTTC.

The J gene is TRBJ2-7, the V gene TRBV5-1; a possible D gene is TRBD2 (6 bases). This CDR3 region has 15 residues. Germline assignment: CDR1 SGHRS and CDR2 YFSETQ. Between the trimmed V and J ends, which lost 1 base and 1 base, there was a span of 12 bases. CDR3 DNA: TGCGCCAGCAGCTTGTATGGAGGGAGTTCCTACGAGCAGTACTTC. This gives the protein CASSLYGGSSYEQYF.

V is TRBV5-1 and J is TRBJ2-3; D perhaps matches TRBD2 (5 bases). Germline V gene data show CDR1 as SGHRS and CDR2 as YFSETQ. V lost 2 bases, J lost 1 base, and 14 bases lay in between. The CDR3 totals 16 residues. CDR3 sequence: CASSFVTGKGTDTQYF. In nucleotides, the CDR3 is TGCGCCAGCAGCTTCGTGACCGGGAAAGGCACAGATACGCAGTATTTT.

This clone was seen a single time. Other nucleotide sequences in the sample specify the same CDR3. The chain couples TRBV5-1 to TRBJ2-7, with D hard to call. Germline V CDR1 and CDR2: SGHRS, YFSETQ. The CDR3 extends over 14 amino acids. The germline V and J ends were trimmed by 0 bases and 0 bases, with 7 bases remaining between them. CDR3 sequence reads: CASSLGVSSYEQYF. As DNA, the CDR3 is TGCGCCAGCAGCTTGGGAGTCAGCTCCTACGAGCAGTACTTC.

Details on this clone: Distinct nucleotide sequences in the sample also encode this CDR3. The genes are TRBV30 and TRBJ2-7, with D unresolved. V was clipped by 5 bases and J by 1 base, with 9 bases between them. CDR3 length: 12 amino acids. Germline V CDR1 and CDR2: GTSNPN, SVGIG (reference sequence). In DNA form, the CDR3 reads TGTGCCTGGGGAAGAGGTTCCTACGAGCAGTACTTC. Encoded protein: CAWGRGSYEQYF. Filled out from reference TRBV30 and TRBJ2-7, the complete variable domain reads SQTIHQWPATLVQPVGSPLSLECTVEGTSNPNLYWYRQAAGRGLQLLFYSVGIGQISSEVPQNLSASRPQDRQFILSSKKLLLSDSGFYLCAWGRGSYEQYFGPGTRLTVT.

The chain recombines TRBV6-5 with TRBJ1-6, with D unclear. V gave up 0 bases and J gave up 9 bases, with 9 bases separating them. Germline V gene sequence: CDR1 MNHEY, CDR2 SVGAGI. There are 14 residues in the CDR3. The DNA of the CDR3 is TGTGCCAGCAGTTACTCGCAAGTAGGTTCACCCCTCCACTTT. This gives the protein CASSYSQVGSPLHF.

The J gene is TRBJ1-5, the V gene TRBV27, with 7 nucleotides matching TRBD1. V was clipped by 2 bases and J by 4 bases; unmatched bases: 5. Germline V gene data show CDR1 as MNHEY and CDR2 as SMNVEV (reference sequence). This CDR3 region has 15 residues. Written as DNA, the CDR3 is TGTGCCAGCAGTTTACACCGGGACAGAAATCAGCCCCAGCATTTT. The encoded protein is CASSLHRDRNQPQHF.

The gene calls are TRBV7-3 and TRBJ1-1, with a tentative D call TRBD1 (5 bases). CDR3 length equals 14 residues. Per germline, CDR1 SGHTA and CDR2 FQGTGA. Trimming took off 2 bases at V and 7 bases at J, with 14 bases between the two ends. The CDR3, as DNA: TGTGCCAGCAGCTTATTCTTGGGGCAGGGTGAAGCTTTCTTT. Residues: CASSLFLGQGEAFF.

The chain links TRBV28 to TRBJ2-7; 8 nucleotides match TRBD2. The germline V gene encodes CDR1 MDHEN and CDR2 SYDVKM. V shed 6 bases, J shed 1 base, and the junction held 8 bases outside the gene matches. The CDR3 consists of 15 residues. The CDR3 DNA is TGTGCCAGCAGATCTAGCGGGCCCCAATCCTACGAGCAGTACTTC. Protein product: CASRSSGPQSYEQYF. The full variable domain, its missing parts supplied by reference TRBV28 and TRBJ2-7, is DVKVTQSSRYLVKRTGEKVFLECVQDMDHENMFWYRQDPGLGLRLIYFSYDVKMKEKGDIPEGYSVSREKKERFSLILESASTNQTSMYLCASRSSGPQSYEQYFGPGTRLTVT.

The chain combines TRBV10-3 with TRBJ2-7; tentative D call: TRBD2 (5 bases). This CDR3 comprises 15 residues. Germline V gene lookup returns CDR1 ENHRY and CDR2 SYGVKD. V was clipped by 4 bases and J by 3 bases, with 16 bases between them. The CDR3 is CAISGAAGKDYEQYF. CDR3 sequence (DNA): TGTGCCATCAGTGGCGCTGCCGGGAAGGACTACGAGCAGTACTTC.

This chain uses TRBV18 with TRBJ1-3; D is ambiguous. The CDR3 spans 15 residues. Germline assignment: CDR1 KGHSH and CDR2 LQKENI. The germline V and J ends were trimmed by 6 bases and 4 bases, with 16 bases remaining between them. The CDR3 loop is CASSSGLLFGNTIYF. In DNA form, the CDR3 reads TGTGCCAGCTCGTCCGGGCTTCTATTCGGAAACACCATATATTTT. Together with reference TRBV18 and TRBJ1-3, the CDR3 gives the full variable domain: NAGVMQNPRHLVRRRGQEARLRCSPMKGHSHVYWYRQLPEEGLKFMVYLQKENIIDESGMPKERFSAEFPKEGPSILRIQQVVRGDSAAYFCASSSGLLFGNTIYFGEGSWLTVV.

This clone has more than one count but fewer than ten. This sequence joins TRBV20-1 and TRBJ1-2; D gene unclear. Germline CDR1 DFQATT, CDR2 SNEGSKA (reference sequence). V lost 6 bases and J lost 6, with 2 bases in between. This CDR3 region has 8 residues. CDR3 amino acids: CSAHGYTF. The CDR3 DNA reads as TGCAGTGCCCATGGCTACACCTTC.

This chain uses TRBV2 with TRBJ2-5, with 9 bases matching TRBD2. CDR3 length: 19 amino acids. The J segment lost 2 bases and the V segment lost 0 bases, leaving 13 bases of the junction unmatched. Germline CDR1 and CDR2: SNHLY and FYNNEI. In DNA, the CDR3 is TGTGCCAGCAGTGAAGCGGGTAGCGGGGGCCCTAGGGGTCAAGAGACCCAGTACTTC. Protein product: CASSEAGSGGPRGQETQYF.

This chain links TRBV9 with TRBJ2-5; TRBD2 matches 15 bases. Germline V gives CDR1 SGDLS, CDR2 YYNGEE. V lost 4 bases and J lost 3; bases outside the gene matches: 10. CDR3 length: 18 amino acids. The CDR3 is CASSYGTSGGTRKETQYF. The CDR3 nucleotides read TGTGCCAGCAGCTACGGGACTAGCGGGGGGACAAGAAAAGAGACCCAGTACTTC.

This chain joins TRBV4-2 and TRBJ1-4; D not resolved. This CDR3 is 15 amino acids long. Germline V gene data show CDR1 as LGHNA and CDR2 as YNFKEQ. V lost 4 bases and J 7 bases, leaving 16 bases between the germline ends. CDR3 in amino acids: CASSPLPFLGEKLFF. CDR3 nucleotides: TGTGCCAGCAGCCCGCTCCCCTTTTTAGGTGAAAAACTGTTTTTT.